The clone carrying this T cell receptor beta chain was observed many times. The sample comes from a study of spatial heterogeneity in lung cancer. Study-level information: A unique TCR and UMI combination showed up more than ten times in raw reads, on average.

Germline loops: CDR1 WNHNN, CDR2 SYGVQD (reference sequence). This CDR3 is built from 15 residues. Trimming at V came to 4 bases and at J to 7 bases, leaving 8 bases not matched to a gene. MiXCR was run by TCRdb on the 5' RACE reads, yielding one entry per CDR3 protein. The table records fewer than 150,000 distinct CDR3 sequences, approximately 10% of them present only once. As to time point: blood at routine non-recurrence follow-up after resection. The starting material was PBMCs, obtained at follow-up. This TCR was recovered from a female donor with early-stage non-small cell lung cancer. The chain couples TRBV10-1 to TRBJ2-1; 9 bases align to TRBD1. The DNA for the CDR3 is TGCGCCAGCAGTGGGCCGGGACAGGGTGAGAATGAGCAGTTCTTC. Encoded protein: CASSGPGQGENEQFF.